Each of the 21 T cell receptor beta chains below was sequenced from the same sample in a study of blood T cell repertoires in COVID-19 (TCRdb year 2020). Libraries were constructed by the immunoSEQ multiplex PCR assay. TCRdb limited this immuneACCESS table to in-frame rearrangements with V and J called. A share of clones is missing; checked studies link under half to unresolved V genes, and the rest is unexplained. Recorded for this sample are about 250,000 clones; nearly 90% of them occurred a single time. About 3% of the sample belongs to the ten largest clones. The specimen sequenced was peripheral blood. The receptors shown here come from a man between 18 and 35 years old with active or convalescent COVID-19.

The chain uses TRBV18 and TRBJ2-7; D possibly corresponds to TRBD2 (5 bases). The germline V and J ends were trimmed by 5 bases and 7 bases, with 15 bases remaining between them. CDR3 length: 13 residues. Germline V lookup: CDR1 KGHSH, CDR2 LQKENI. Here the CDR3 reads CASSSQEVGEQYF. CDR3 in DNA: TGTGCCAGCTCATCGCAGGAGGTGGGAGAGCAGTACTTC.

The chain recombines TRBV5-1 with TRBJ2-3; TRBD1 is a possible D gene (6 bases). Germline V gene data show CDR1 as SGHRS and CDR2 as YFSETQ. CDR3 length: 15 residues. With 2 bases removed from V and 3 bases from J, the gap between germline ends came to 13 bases. CDR3 sequence: CASSFLPGETDTQYF. The CDR3 DNA follows: TGCGCCAGCAGCTTTTTGCCAGGGGAGACAGATACGCAGTATTTT. Together with reference TRBV5-1 and TRBJ2-3, the CDR3 gives the full variable domain: KAGVTQTPRYLIKTRGQQVTLSCSPISGHRSVSWYQQTPGQGLQFLFEYFSETQRNKGNFPGRFSGRQFSNSRSEMNVSTLELGDSALYLCASSFLPGETDTQYFGPGTRLTVL.

This clone has a single count. The CDR3 loop reads CASDSLASGANYGYTF. In DNA, the CDR3 is TGTGCCAGCGATTCACTAGCCAGTGGGGCTAACTATGGCTACACCTTC. This chain links TRBV28 with TRBJ1-2; D unclear. The CDR3 is 16 residues long. Germline V lookup: CDR1 MDHEN, CDR2 SYDVKM. Trimming removed 8 bases at V and 0 bases at J, with 19 bases between.

The chain carries TRBV18 and TRBJ1-4, with 7 bases that match TRBD1. The V gene end was trimmed by 6 bases and the J gene end by 7 bases; junction bases not matched to a gene: 5. The CDR3 runs 13 residues. Germline V gives CDR1 KGHSH, CDR2 LQKENI. CDR3 bases: TGTGCCAGCTCGTACAGGGGCGGTGAAAAACTGTTTTTT. It codes for CASSYRGGEKLFF.

This clone occurred a few times. The V and J genes are TRBV20-1 and TRBJ2-5; possibly TRBD2 for D (6 bases). Trimming pared 3 bases from V and 5 bases from J, leaving 13 bases between. The CDR3 is 13 residues long. CDR1 and CDR2 (germline): DFQATT, SNEGSKA (reference sequence). The CDR3: CSASPLARETQYF. In DNA form, the CDR3 reads TGCAGTGCTAGTCCCCTAGCGAGGGAGACCCAGTACTTC.

This CDR3 reads CASSERPATSYGYTF. CDR3 bases: TGTGCCAGCAGTGAACGCCCCGCAACCAGCTATGGCTACACCTTC. The chain recombines TRBV6-1 with TRBJ1-2; D unclear. Per germline, CDR1 MNHNS and CDR2 SASEGT. V was pared by 2 bases and J by 4 bases, with 14 bases between. The CDR3 is 15 amino acids.

The chain uses TRBV7-2 and TRBJ1-1, with 7 nucleotides matching TRBD1. The germline V gene has CDR1 SGHTA and CDR2 FQGNSA. The CDR3 consists of 15 residues. With V trimmed by 5 bases and J by 1 base, 7 bases remained unmatched. The CDR3 DNA reads TGTGCCAGCAGCGCACGGGGACAGAAGAACACTGAAGCTTTCTTT. It translates to CASSARGQKNTEAFF.

The rearrangement joins TRBV18 to TRBJ2-1, with 13 positions matching TRBD2. The CDR3 extends over 16 amino acids. The V and J ends lost 3 bases and 10 bases, in that order; junction bases with no gene match: 9. Germline V lookup: CDR1 KGHSH, CDR2 LQKENI. The CDR3 coding sequence is TGTGCCAGCTCACCCTTACTAGCGGGAGGGCCTGGAGAGCAGTTCTTC. Encoded protein: CASSPLLAGGPGEQFF.

This clone has a handful of counts. CDR3 coding DNA: TGTGCCAGCAGGGACAGGTCCACAGATGGCTACACCTTC. Encoded protein: CASRDRSTDGYTF. V gene TRBV28 combines with J gene TRBJ1-2; TRBD1 agrees at 7 bases. Germline V gives CDR1 MDHEN, CDR2 SYDVKM. The CDR3 consists of 13 residues. Losses at the gene ends were 6 bases for V and 6 bases for J; bases not matched to a gene: 7.

This clone has a handful of counts. The chain couples TRBV13 to TRBJ1-2; D uncertain. The V and J ends lost 2 bases and 0 bases respectively, with 7 bases between them. Germline CDR1 PRHDT, CDR2 FYEKMQ (reference sequence). The CDR3 extends over 14 amino acids. CDR3 sequence (DNA): TGTGCCAGCAGCTTAATAGTGTCTAACTATGGCTACACCTTC. Its protein is CASSLIVSNYGYTF. The full variable domain, rest sourced from reference TRBV13 and TRBJ1-2, is AAGVIQSPRHLIKEKRETATLKCYPIPRHDTVYWYQQGPGQDPQFLISFYEKMQSDKGSIPDRFSAQQFSDYHSELNMSSLELGDSALYFCASSLIVSNYGYTFGSGTRLTVV.

The chain joins TRBV6-5 to TRBJ1-1; D gene uncertain. The CDR3 covers 13 residues. The ends were cut back, 6 bases at V and 8 bases at J, with 16 bases in the middle. The V gene's germline CDR1 is MNHEY and CDR2 SVGAGI. The CDR3 DNA sequence: TGTGCCAGCAGGCAACTCGTGTGGTCCGAAGCTTTCTTT. Translating gives CASRQLVWSEAFF.

This chain joins TRBV10-2 and TRBJ2-2; TRBD1 aligns across 12 bases. This CDR3 contains 18 residues. V shed 6 bases, J shed 0 bases, and the junction held 8 bases outside the gene matches. CDR1 and CDR2 (germline): WSHSY, SAAADI. The CDR3 here is CASRRGGQGAPNTGELFF. CDR3 DNA sequence: TGCGCCAGCAGGAGAGGGGGACAGGGGGCGCCGAACACCGGGGAGCTGTTTTTT.

The V gene is TRBV13, the J gene TRBJ1-1; 7 nucleotides line up with TRBD1. The CDR3 is 14 residues long. Germline V lookup: CDR1 PRHDT, CDR2 FYEKMQ (reference sequence). Unmatched junction bases numbered 8, after V lost 7 bases and J lost 3 bases. This CDR3 reads CASTPGGLDTEAFF. Here the CDR3 DNA reads TGTGCCAGCACCCCAGGGGGGCTTGACACTGAAGCTTTCTTT.

The gene calls are TRBV14 and TRBJ2-1, with TRBD2 identical over 11 bases. This CDR3 comprises 17 residues. CDR1 and CDR2 from the germline V gene are SGHDN and FVKESK. V trimming: 2 bases; J trimming: 4 bases; junction bases outside the gene matches: 7. CDR3 DNA sequence: TGTGCCAGCAGCCAACCTCGGGGACTAGCGGCTTACAATGAGCAGTTCTTC. Its protein product is CASSQPRGLAAYNEQFF.

The rearrangement links TRBV4-1 to TRBJ2-5, with 7 bases fitting TRBD1. V shed 1 base, J shed 3 bases, and the junction held 2 bases outside the gene matches. The germline CDR1 and CDR2 sequences are MGHRA and YSYEKL. The CDR3 is made up of 14 amino acids. The chain's CDR3 is CASSQAGTEETQYF. The CDR3 DNA follows: TGCGCCAGCAGCCAAGCCGGGACAGAAGAGACCCAGTACTTC.

The chain is built from TRBV9 and TRBJ2-1, with 10 nucleotides matching TRBD2. V lost 4 bases to trimming and J lost 6 bases; unmatched junction nucleotides: 7. The germline CDR1 and CDR2 sequences are SGDLS and YYNGEE. The CDR3 loop spans 15 amino acids. The DNA for the CDR3 is TGTGCCAGCAGCCCCATAGCGGGAGGTTTCAATGAGCAGTTCTTC. It specifies CASSPIAGGFNEQFF.

The V call is TRBV29-1, the J call TRBJ2-1; 9 nucleotides line up with TRBD2. V trimming: 5 bases; J trimming: 7 bases; junction bases outside the gene matches: 6. The germline CDR1 and CDR2 sequences are SQVTM and ANQGSEA. This CDR3 has 13 residues. The CDR3 DNA reads as TGCAGCGTTCGTAGCGGGAGAGGGAATGAGCAGTTCTTC. Translating it yields CSVRSGRGNEQFF.

The chain carries TRBV5-4 and TRBJ2-2; D gene unclear. This CDR3 region has 15 residues. Germline V gene data show CDR1 as SGHNT and CDR2 as YYREEE (reference sequence). V lost 1 base and J lost 2, with 9 bases in between. The CDR3 protein is CASSLRLANTGELFF. In DNA, the CDR3 is TGTGCCAGCAGCTTGAGGTTAGCTAACACCGGGGAGCTGTTTTTT.

As to this clone: Sequence at one end of the junction differs from germline and may be a read error. The chain joins TRBV27 to TRBJ1-2; 11 bases fit TRBD1. CDR1 and CDR2 (germline): MNHEY, SMNVEV (reference sequence). The CDR3 totals 13 residues. The CDR3 DNA reads as TGCGCCTGTGGACAGGGGGCAGGCTATGGCTACACCTTC. Protein product: CACGQGAGYGYTF.

This clone was picked up one time. The rearrangement links TRBV20-1 to TRBJ2-1; weak D call: TRBD1 (6 bases). Trimming took 3 bases from V and 7 from J, leaving 13 bases between them. The CDR3 loop spans 13 amino acids. Per the germline V gene, CDR1 is DFQATT and CDR2 is SNEGSKA (reference sequence). This CDR3 is CSASGRGGNEQFF. Here the CDR3 DNA reads TGCAGTGCTAGTGGCAGGGGTGGAAATGAGCAGTTCTTC.

The V gene is TRBV28, the J gene TRBJ2-7; possible D gene TRBD1, 6 bases. The CDR3 is 11 amino acids. Germline-derived CDR1 and CDR2 are MDHEN and SYDVKM. The V and J ends lost 9 bases and 3 bases respectively, with 9 bases between them. The CDR3 is CASKTGYEQYF. In DNA form, the CDR3 reads TGTGCCAGTAAGACAGGCTACGAGCAGTACTTC.